Reported below is one T cell receptor beta chain. The antigen this receptor binds is unknown. Base qualities are missing; no much larger clone stands one base away. In the prospective study, participants were about 18 to 95 years old, resided in 24 geographic areas of the United States, and were enrolled through a virtual design. In the prospective study, participants were assigned to cohorts based on the clinical history participants reported in a screening survey and a study questionnaire. ImmuneRACE Cohort 3 recovered participants were defined by two consecutive negative NP/OP PCR tests, healthcare professional clearance, or symptom resolution. In the prospective study, mobile phlebotomists collected whole blood, serum and a nasopharyngeal or oropharyngeal swab from each participant. Prospective study participants could optionally give additional blood draws and questionnaires over an approximately two-month period. Before DNA extraction, prospective study blood samples were shipped either frozen or at room temperature.

V lost 4 bases and J lost 2 bases; the stretch between them is 11 bases long. The CDR1 and CDR2 encoded by the germline V gene (reference sequence) are GTSNPN and SVGIG. From the cysteine up to the phenylalanine, the CDR3 has a length of 13 residues. Only the CDR3 part of the read is kept: 39 bases, read in frame from the first base. The data were obtained in a study of blood T cell repertoires in COVID-19 (dated by TCRdb to 2018 to 2020). Some background on the complete study: Samples from collaborators originated in the United States, Italy and Spain and spanned both the acute and convalescent phases of COVID-19. Subjects who had been exposed to COVID-19, were actively infected with it, or had recovered from it provided the deeply sampled blood TCRbeta repertoires that made up the dataset. The material from the prospective study consisted of cDNA or gDNA derived from T cells, B-cell-depleted T cells, or PBMCs. The repertoires were released in a freely available public database meant as a resource for research on the immune response to SARS-CoV-2. Where HLA class I and class II types were available, the types were taken from metadata supplied by the sample provider, not from assay-based typing. A de-identified subject ID, COVID-19 status, age in years and sex were almost always included in the sample metadata. Samples came from the ongoing ImmuneRACE study (first 160 participants) plus 1,254 subjects from 6 global collaborators. Paper-wide results and their limitations: The amount of clinical and demographic metadata varied by source and participant and was provided uncurated.

TCRbeta CDR3 regions were amplified from genomic DNA using the immunoSEQ Assay, a bias-controlled multiplex PCR. The source study handled its data this way. The number of nucleated cells in each sample was estimated by amplification of reference gene primers within the assay. Sequence reads were collapsed and filtered to measure the absolute abundance of every unique TCRbeta CDR3 rearrangement. Productive Simpson clonality was computed per sample as the square root of Simpson's diversity index over productive rearrangements. TCRdb took this table from immuneACCESS and kept in-frame rearrangements with V and J called. Such tables lack part of the clones; where checked against another copy, unresolved V genes explain under half of the gap, and the rest is unexplained. V and J calls and clone size are those listed in that table; D and trimming were worked out from the DNA. For this sample the table gives fewer than 300,000 clones, of which over 75% were detected only once. The leading ten clones occupy around 1.1% of the sample.

The chain is made from TRBV30 and TRBJ1-2, and TRBD1 may be the D gene, going by 6 matching bases. This clonotype was sampled from a woman in her thirties who had recovered from COVID-19. The sequenced sample was PBMCs or T cells enriched from blood (not recorded which). The CDR3 in this case is CAWNGTPNYGYTF. The nucleotides read TGTGCCTGGAATGGGACACCGAACTATGGCTACACCTTC. Supplemented by the reference TRBV30 and TRBJ1-2 proteins around the CDR3, the complete variable domain is SQTIHQWPATLVQPVGSPLSLECTVEGTSNPNLYWYRQAAGRGLQLLFYSVGIGQISSEVPQNLSASRPQDRQFILSSKKLLLSDSGFYLCAWNGTPNYGYTFGSGTRLTVV.